One sample yielded the 25 T cell receptor beta chains listed below, sequenced in a study of beta chain features in type 1 diabetes (dated by TCRdb to the late 2010s). Library preparation used the immunoSEQ multiplex PCR assay. All of the isolated RNA was reverse transcribed with the High Capacity cDNA Reverse Transcription Kit, so expressed TCRB transcripts were sequenced. The source is immuneACCESS, and TCRdb retained only in-frame sequences with V and J called. Part of the clones is not carried over; for the studies checked, unresolved V genes explain less than half of this, and the remainder is unexplained. The sample table lists hundreds of thousands of clones, 15% to 17% of them with a count of one. The ten largest clones take up 0.09% to 0.095% of the sample. Sequencing used naive CD4+ T cells from blood. The cell subset or site label on this specimen signifies: true naive CD4+ T cells. The receptors were sampled from a man aged 18-30 years in good health.

The chain is built from TRBV6-6 and TRBJ2-1; 7 bases are shared with TRBD2. The ends lost 2 bases at V and 9 bases at J; junction bases unmatched: 7. Per germline, CDR1 MNHNY and CDR2 SVGAGI (reference sequence). The CDR3 is made up of 14 amino acids. CDR3 sequence: CASSYRGELTEQFF. The CDR3 region has the DNA TGTGCCAGCAGTTACCGGGGGGAGCTCACTGAGCAGTTCTTC.

A few counts support this clone. The chain carries TRBV11-3 and TRBJ2-1; 11 nucleotides line up with TRBD1. The ends lost 2 bases at V and 8 bases at J; junction bases unmatched: 5. The CDR3 spans 15 residues. Germline-derived CDR1 and CDR2 are SGHNT and YENEEA. CDR3 sequence reads: CASSLRDRGSDEQFF. The DNA for the CDR3 is TGTGCCAGCAGCTTAAGGGACAGGGGGAGTGATGAGCAGTTCTTC.

CDR3 protein: CASSYADRAQETQYF. The DNA for the CDR3 is TGTGCCAGCAGCTACGCGGACAGGGCCCAAGAGACCCAGTACTTC. This chain links TRBV5-6 with TRBJ2-5, with 8 bases matching TRBD1. Germline assignment: CDR1 SGHDT and CDR2 YYEEEE. Germline trimming cut 3 bases from V and 1 base from J; bases unmatched to any gene: 5. This CDR3 is 15 amino acids long.

On this clone: Germline is not matched at one junction end, which may reflect a read error. The V call is TRBV30, the J call TRBJ1-1; 9 bases agree with TRBD1. This CDR3 is 14 amino acids long. Germline CDR1 is GTSNPN and CDR2 is SVGIG (reference sequence). The CDR3: CAQTRDRENTEVFF. The DNA of the CDR3 is TGTGCCCAGACACGGGACAGGGAGAACACTGAAGTTTTCTTT.

The chain recombines TRBV28 with TRBJ1-1, with 8 bases matching TRBD1. CDR1 is MDHEN and CDR2 is SYDVKM in the germline V gene. The trim removed 4 bases at V and 4 bases at J, leaving 8 bases unmatched. CDR3 length equals 15 residues. The CDR3 region is CASSSSGGVRTEAFF. DNA of the CDR3: TGTGCCAGCAGTTCGTCAGGGGGCGTTCGCACTGAAGCTTTCTTT.

This clone was seen a few times. The genes are TRBV5-8 and TRBJ2-6; D is possibly TRBD1 (6 bases). Deletions cut 2 bases from V and 0 bases from J, with 12 bases between. This CDR3 is 17 amino acids long. Germline assignment: CDR1 SGHTS and CDR2 YDEGEE. Here the CDR3 DNA reads TGTGCCAGCAGCTTTTGGACAGCCAGCTCTGGGGCCAACGTCCTGACTTTC. Encoded protein: CASSFWTASSGANVLTF.

This clone was counted between two and nine times. This chain uses TRBV7-2 with TRBJ2-3, with 7 bases identical to TRBD1. V lost 7 bases, J lost 4 bases, and 5 bases stayed unmatched. Germline CDR1 is SGHTA and CDR2 is FQGNSA. This CDR3 is 13 amino acids long. CDR3 nucleotide sequence: TGTGCCAGCACCACAGGGGTCCCAGATACGCAGTATTTT. It codes for CASTTGVPDTQYF. The entire variable domain, with the rest obtained from reference TRBV7-2 and TRBJ2-3, is as follows: GAGVSQSPSNKVTEKGKDVELRCDPISGHTALYWYRQSLGQGLEFLIYFQGNSAPDKSGLPSDRFSAERTGGSVSTLTIQRTQQEDSAVYLCASTTGVPDTQYFGPGTRLTVL.

This sequence joins TRBV5-6 and TRBJ2-2; D not certain. CDR1 and CDR2 from the germline V gene are SGHDT and YYEEEE. Trimming stripped 3 bases from V and 4 bases from J, with 13 bases between. The CDR3 sequence is 15 residues long. CDR3 residues: CASSYSWQSTGELFF. In nucleotides, the CDR3 is TGTGCCAGCAGCTACTCTTGGCAGAGCACCGGGGAGCTGTTTTTT.

The CDR3 nucleotides are TGTGCCAGCAGTGGGACAGGGGGTCCGCTTGGAAACACCATATATTTT. This translates into CASSGTGGPLGNTIYF. This chain links TRBV28 with TRBJ1-3; 11 bases are shared with TRBD1. Unmatched junction bases numbered 6, after V lost 5 bases and J lost 3 bases. CDR3 length equals 16 residues. The germline gives CDR1 MDHEN, CDR2 SYDVKM.

This clone was recorded a few times. The rearrangement uses TRBV9 and TRBJ2-1; D uncertain. V lost 0 bases, J lost 2 bases, and 12 bases lay in between. Germline-derived CDR1 and CDR2 are SGDLS and YYNGEE. There are 16 residues in the CDR3. CDR3 sequence (DNA): TGTGCCAGCAGCGTAGGGCCAGGCGTAGCCTACAATGAGCAGTTCTTC. This gives the protein CASSVGPGVAYNEQFF.

This clone was observed a few times. A read error is possible here, since a much larger clone lies one base away. The genes are TRBV11-2 and TRBJ2-3, with D hard to call. CDR1 is SGHAT, CDR2 FQNNGV, per germline. CDR3 length equals 12 residues. V lost 1 base, J lost 4 bases, and 3 bases lay in between. The CDR3 bases are TGTGCCAGCAGCTTAGTCTCAGATACGCAGTATTTT. It translates to CASSLVSDTQYF.

The V and J genes are TRBV29-1 and TRBJ2-2, with D uncertain. CDR3 length: 14 residues. CDR1 and CDR2 (germline): SQVTM, ANQGSEA. V lost 4 bases, J lost 5 bases, and 14 bases lay in between. CDR3 DNA: TGCAGCGTTGTCTTCCGGGTGACGACCGGGGAGCTGTTTTTT. It yields the protein CSVVFRVTTGELFF.

This clone was detected a few times. The chain joins TRBV29-1 to TRBJ2-7; D may be TRBD1 (6 bases). Germline V gives CDR1 SQVTM, CDR2 ANQGSEA. The CDR3 runs 14 residues. With 0 bases removed from V and 3 bases from J, the gap between germline ends came to 12 bases. DNA for the CDR3: TGCAGCGTTGAAGAAACAGGGCCACACTACGAGCAGTACTTC. Amino acid sequence: CSVEETGPHYEQYF.

This clone was counted only a few times. In DNA, the CDR3 is TGTGCCAGCAGCGCTAAAGGCGGGGGGACTGAAGCTTTCTTT. Translating gives CASSAKGGGTEAFF. This sequence joins TRBV7-2 and TRBJ1-1; possible D gene TRBD1, 5 bases. V was pared by 5 bases and J by 5 bases, with 15 bases between. Germline lookup yields CDR1 SGHTA and CDR2 FQGNSA. This CDR3 spans 14 amino acids.

This clone appeared a few times. This chain uses TRBV4-2 with TRBJ2-3; D uncertain. The V end was cut by 4 bases, the J end by 4 bases, with 6 bases between. There are 12 residues in the CDR3. From germline, CDR1 is LGHNA and CDR2 YNFKEQ. The CDR3 region is CASSLPADTQYF. The CDR3 nucleotides read TGTGCCAGCAGCCTCCCTGCAGATACGCAGTATTTT.

The chain recombines TRBV7-2 with TRBJ1-5; tentatively, D is TRBD1 (6 bases). This CDR3 has 14 amino acids. V was cut by 0 bases and J by 5 bases, with 8 bases left in between. Germline V gene lookup returns CDR1 SGHTA and CDR2 FQGNSA. CDR3 DNA: TGTGCCAGCAGCTTAGCAGGGGGGCATCAGCCCCAGCATTTT. Translating it yields CASSLAGGHQPQHF.

This clone was seen more than once but under ten times. The chain links TRBV2 to TRBJ2-2; perhaps TRBD2 as D (6 bases). The ends were cut back, 9 bases at V and 2 bases at J, with 10 bases in the middle. The CDR3 extends over 13 amino acids. Germline V gene sequence: CDR1 SNHLY, CDR2 FYNNEI. Here the CDR3 reads CASKEGNTGELFF. CDR3 DNA sequence: TGTGCCAGTAAGGAGGGAAACACCGGGGAGCTGTTTTTT.

This clone has only a few counts. This rearrangement joins TRBV7-5 to TRBJ2-1. TRBV7-5 is a recognized pseudogene. The length of the CDR3 is 13 residues. CDR3 protein: CVRSPGTKNEQFF. The CDR3 DNA reads as TGTGTCAGAAGTCCCGGGACGAAGAATGAGCAGTTCTTC.

The genes are TRBV5-1 and TRBJ2-5; 9 bases agree with TRBD1. Germline V gene data show CDR1 as SGHRS and CDR2 as YFSETQ. Trimming at V came to 5 bases and at J to 5 bases, leaving 4 bases not matched to a gene. The CDR3 sequence is 13 residues long. CDR3 nucleotide sequence: TGCGCCAGCAGACGGACAGGGGCGGAGACCCAGTACTTC. Its protein product is CASRRTGAETQYF.

In this sample, this clone turned up a few times. The chain couples TRBV28 to TRBJ1-2, with D unresolved. The CDR3 is 13 residues long. Per germline, CDR1 MDHEN and CDR2 SYDVKM. V lost 2 bases, J lost 4 bases, and 8 bases lay in between. The CDR3 DNA reads as TGTGCCAGCAGTTTAGACAAGGCCTATGGCTACACCTTC. Amino acid sequence: CASSLDKAYGYTF.

This clone was observed a few times. Other DNA sequences in this specimen translate into the identical CDR3. The chain has TRBV7-9 and TRBJ1-1; the D is unclear. Germline loops: CDR1 SEHNR, CDR2 FQNEAQ (reference sequence). The length of the CDR3 is 13 residues. The ends were cut back, 5 bases at V and 1 base at J, with 8 bases in the middle. The CDR3 region has the DNA TGTGCCAGCAGCCTAGGTCAGAACACTGAAGCTTTCTTT. Its translation is CASSLGQNTEAFF.

In this sample, this clone turned up a few times. The rearrangement links TRBV14 to TRBJ1-1; tentative D call: TRBD1 (5 bases). Per the germline V gene, CDR1 is SGHDN and CDR2 is FVKESK. Trimming shortened V by 6 bases and J by 0 bases, and 11 bases separated the two germline ends. The CDR3 consists of 14 residues. The CDR3 DNA reads as TGTGCCAGCAGAACGGGACTCTTGAACACTGAAGCTTTCTTT. Protein product: CASRTGLLNTEAFF.

This clone has a handful of counts. V and J are TRBV18 and TRBJ1-3; weak D call: TRBD1 (6 bases). The V gene's germline CDR1 is KGHSH and CDR2 LQKENI. The CDR3 consists of 15 residues. The V and J ends lost 3 bases and 2 bases respectively, with 11 bases between them. CDR3 region: CASSPDRLAGNTIYF. In DNA form, the CDR3 reads TGTGCCAGCTCACCCGACAGGCTTGCTGGAAACACCATATATTTT.

This chain joins TRBV15 and TRBJ1-4; unclear D gene. The CDR3 is 16 residues long. Per the germline V gene, CDR1 is LNHNV and CDR2 is YYDKDF (reference sequence). V dropped 0 bases and J dropped 6 bases, with 14 bases sitting between them. CDR3 residues: CATSRDRQVSDEKLFF. CDR3 DNA sequence: TGTGCCACCAGCAGAGATAGACAAGTCTCGGATGAAAAACTGTTTTTT.

The rearrangement uses TRBV9 and TRBJ2-1; 7 bases match TRBD2. This CDR3 has 15 residues. Unmatched junction bases numbered 7, after V lost 0 bases and J lost 7 bases. Germline CDR1 SGDLS, CDR2 YYNGEE. The CDR3 here is CASSVAGGPRNEQFF. In DNA form, the CDR3 reads TGTGCCAGCAGCGTAGCGGGGGGACCCAGGAATGAGCAGTTCTTC.